This is a list of T cell receptor beta chains from one sample in a study of cytomegalovirus exposure and HLA in healthy donors. Sequencing used immunoSEQ multiplex PCR; TCRdb keeps in-frame clones, though not all of them. The sample holds under 140,000 clones, around 80% seen once. The sample consisted of PBMCs. Receptors were obtained from a man younger than 45 in good health and CMV-seropositive. The CDR3 runs from the conserved cysteine through the conserved F or W. Fields, in order: clone size, V gene, J gene, D gene, CDR3 DNA, CDR3 protein. D genes are given only for firm matches. Where a row states a size, it is once, few, many or the class of an expanded clone; other rows omit it.

NA,TRBV30,TRBJ1-5,TRBD1,TGTGCCTGGAGTCAGGACAGGGGAAGCGGTCAGCCCCAGCATTTT,CAWSQDRGSGQPQHF
NA,TRBV29-1,TRBJ2-3,TRBD1,TGCAGCGTTCGGACAGGTACTAGCACAGATACGCAGTATTTT,CSVRTGTSTDTQYF
NA,TRBV6-5,TRBJ2-2,NA,TGTGCCAGCAGTTACCGGGACTCCAACACCGGGGAGCTGTTTTTT,CASSYRDSNTGELFF
many,TRBV28,TRBJ2-2,NA,TGTGCCAGTCTAGAGGCCGGGGAGCTGTTTTTT,CASLEAGELFF
NA,TRBV5-4,TRBJ1-3,NA,TGTGCCAGCAGCTCGCAGGGCTCTTTCTCTGGAAACACCATATATTTT,CASSSQGSFSGNTIYF
NA,TRBV10-3,TRBJ1-6,NA,TGTGCCATCCAAGAGGGTAATTCACCCCTCCACTTT,CAIQEGNSPLHF
NA,TRBV15,TRBJ2-1,TRBD1,TGTGCCACCAGCAGAAGGACAGGTAACAATGAGCAGTTCTTC,CATSRRTGNNEQFF
NA,TRBV13,TRBJ2-2,NA,TGTGCCAGCAGCCCAAACCCGCGGGCGGGACCCGCGAACACCGGGGAGCTGTTTTTT,CASSPNPRAGPANTGELFF
NA,TRBV27,TRBJ1-1,NA,TGTGCCAGCAGTTCCGATCCCTATATAGTGAACACTGAAGCTTTCTTT,CASSSDPYIVNTEAFF
NA,TRBV5-6,TRBJ1-6,NA,TGTGCCAGCAGCCCACGGGGGGGAAGGCCTAATTCACCCCTCCACTTT,CASSPRGGRPNSPLHF
NA,TRBV30,TRBJ2-5,NA,TGTGCCTGGGATGAGGGAGCCCAAGAGACCCAGTACTTC,CAWDEGAQETQYF
NA,TRBV7-2,TRBJ2-7,NA,TGTGCCAGCAGCGGCCAGGGGTACGAGCAGTACTTC,CASSGQGYEQYF
NA,TRBV4-3,TRBJ2-7,TRBD2,TGCGCCAGCAGCCAAGGCGGGGGACCCTACGAGCAGTACTTC,CASSQGGGPYEQYF
NA,TRBV6-1,TRBJ1-5,NA,TGTGCCAGCAGTGAAGGGCCCCCGGTGAGGGTACCGCTGAATCAGCCCCAGCATTTT,CASSEGPPVRVPLNQPQHF
once,TRBV11-3,TRBJ2-5,NA,TGTGCCAGCAGCTCTCGCGGGGAACAGACCCAGTACTTC,CASSSRGEQTQYF
few,TRBV2,TRBJ2-7,NA,TGTGCCAGCAGTGAAAAGGAGTACGAGCAGTACTTC,CASSEKEYEQYF
NA,TRBV11-1,TRBJ2-3,TRBD1,TGTGCCAGCACCAACCAGGGACAGGACACAGATACGCAGTATTTT,CASTNQGQDTDTQYF
NA,TRBV7-2,TRBJ2-2,TRBD2,TGTGCCAGCAGCTTAACCGGGGGGGGCATCGGGGAGCTGTTTTTT,CASSLTGGGIGELFF
few,TRBV6-1,TRBJ2-7,TRBD1,TGTGCCAGCAGTGTCCTGGGACAGGAAGTCTACGAGCAGTACTTC,CASSVLGQEVYEQYF